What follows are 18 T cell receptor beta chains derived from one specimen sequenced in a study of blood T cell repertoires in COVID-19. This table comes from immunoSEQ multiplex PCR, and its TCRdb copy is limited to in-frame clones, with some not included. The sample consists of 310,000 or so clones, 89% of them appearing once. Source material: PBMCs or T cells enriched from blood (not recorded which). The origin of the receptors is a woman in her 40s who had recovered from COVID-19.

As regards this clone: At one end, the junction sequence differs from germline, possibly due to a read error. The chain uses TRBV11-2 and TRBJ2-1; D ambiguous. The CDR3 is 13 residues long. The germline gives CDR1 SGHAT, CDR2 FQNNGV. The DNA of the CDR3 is TGTGCCAGCAGCTTCTCTGCAGTCCCGGCGCAGGTCTTC. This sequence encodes CASSFSAVPAQVF.

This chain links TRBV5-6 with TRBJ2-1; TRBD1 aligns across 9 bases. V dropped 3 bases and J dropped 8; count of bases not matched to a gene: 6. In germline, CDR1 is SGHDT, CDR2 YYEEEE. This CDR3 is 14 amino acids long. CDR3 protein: CASSSQGAGDEQFF. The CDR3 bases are TGTGCCAGCAGCTCACAGGGGGCTGGTGATGAGCAGTTCTTC.

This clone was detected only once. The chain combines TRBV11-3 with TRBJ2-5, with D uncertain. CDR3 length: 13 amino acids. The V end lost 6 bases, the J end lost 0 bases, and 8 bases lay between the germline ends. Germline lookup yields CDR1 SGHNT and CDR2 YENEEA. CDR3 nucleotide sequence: TGTGCCAGCAGTCCCCGGTACCAAGAGACCCAGTACTTC. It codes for CASSPRYQETQYF.

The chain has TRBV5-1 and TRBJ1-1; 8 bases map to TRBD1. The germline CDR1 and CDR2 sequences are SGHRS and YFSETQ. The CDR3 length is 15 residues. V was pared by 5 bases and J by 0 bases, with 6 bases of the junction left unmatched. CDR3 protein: CASRSGGGLNTEAFF. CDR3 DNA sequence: TGCGCCAGCAGGTCAGGGGGCGGCTTGAACACTGAAGCTTTCTTT.

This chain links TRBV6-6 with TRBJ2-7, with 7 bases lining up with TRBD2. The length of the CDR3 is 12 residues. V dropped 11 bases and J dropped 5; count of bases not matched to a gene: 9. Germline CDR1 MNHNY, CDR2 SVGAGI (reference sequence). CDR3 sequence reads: CAVEQGGDEQYF. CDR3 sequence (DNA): TGTGCCGTGGAGCAGGGAGGGGACGAGCAGTACTTC.

The CDR3 sequence: CASSDRERSEQYF. The CDR3 DNA reads as TGTGCCAGCAGTGATAGGGAGAGGAGCGAGCAGTACTTC. This chain joins TRBV25-1 and TRBJ2-7, with D maybe TRBD2 (5 bases). The germline gives CDR1 MGHDK, CDR2 SYGVNS. V lost 3 bases to trimming and J lost 6 bases, with 12 bases between them. There are 13 residues in the CDR3.

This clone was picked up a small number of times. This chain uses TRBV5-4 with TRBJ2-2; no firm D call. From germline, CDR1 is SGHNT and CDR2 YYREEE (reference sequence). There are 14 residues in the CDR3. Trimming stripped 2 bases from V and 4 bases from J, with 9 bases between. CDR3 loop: CASSFEAFTGELFF. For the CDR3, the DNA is TGTGCCAGCAGCTTTGAGGCATTCACCGGGGAGCTGTTTTTT.

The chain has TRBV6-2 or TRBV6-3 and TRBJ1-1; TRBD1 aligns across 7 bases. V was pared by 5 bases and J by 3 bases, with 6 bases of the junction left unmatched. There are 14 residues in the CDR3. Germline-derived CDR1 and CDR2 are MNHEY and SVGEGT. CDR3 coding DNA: TGTGCCAGCAGTCACAGACAGGGTGACACTGAAGCTTTCTTT. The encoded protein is CASSHRQGDTEAFF.

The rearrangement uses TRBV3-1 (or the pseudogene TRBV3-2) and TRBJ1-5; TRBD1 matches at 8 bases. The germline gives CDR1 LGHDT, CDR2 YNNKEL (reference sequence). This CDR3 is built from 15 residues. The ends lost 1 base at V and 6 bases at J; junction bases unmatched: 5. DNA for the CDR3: TGTGCCAGCAGCCAAGGATCAGGGGGCGGTCAGCCCCAGCATTTT. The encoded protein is CASSQGSGGGQPQHF.

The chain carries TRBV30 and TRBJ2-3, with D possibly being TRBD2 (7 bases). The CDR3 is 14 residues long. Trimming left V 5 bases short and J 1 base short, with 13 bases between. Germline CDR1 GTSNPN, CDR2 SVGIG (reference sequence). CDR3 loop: CAWANGGRTDTQYF. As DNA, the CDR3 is TGTGCCTGGGCGAACGGGGGGCGCACAGATACGCAGTATTTT.

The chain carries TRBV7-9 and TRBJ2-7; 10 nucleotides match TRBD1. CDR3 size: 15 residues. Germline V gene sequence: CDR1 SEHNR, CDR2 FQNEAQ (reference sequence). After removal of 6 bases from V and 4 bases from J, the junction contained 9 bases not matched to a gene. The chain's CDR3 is CASRPRTGGFYEQYF. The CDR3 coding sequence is TGTGCCAGCAGACCCAGGACAGGGGGTTTTTACGAGCAGTACTTC.

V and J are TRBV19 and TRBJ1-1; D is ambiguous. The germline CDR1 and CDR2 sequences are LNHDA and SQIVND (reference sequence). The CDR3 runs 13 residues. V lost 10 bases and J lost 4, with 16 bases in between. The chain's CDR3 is CATSHPPVTEAFF. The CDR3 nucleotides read TGTGCCACCTCCCATCCGCCGGTCACTGAAGCTTTCTTT. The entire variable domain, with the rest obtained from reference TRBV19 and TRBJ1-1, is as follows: DGGITQSPKYLFRKEGQNVTLSCEQNLNHDAMYWYRQDPGQGLRLIYYSQIVNDFQKGDIAEGYSVSREKKESFPLTVTSAQKNPTAFYLCATSHPPVTEAFFGQGTRLTVV.

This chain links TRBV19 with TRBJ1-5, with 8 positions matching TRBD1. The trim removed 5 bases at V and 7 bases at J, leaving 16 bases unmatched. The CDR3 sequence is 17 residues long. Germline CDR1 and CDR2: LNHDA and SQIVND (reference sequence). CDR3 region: CASSSEGGQGESQPQHF. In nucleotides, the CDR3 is TGTGCCAGTAGTTCCGAGGGAGGACAGGGTGAATCGCAGCCCCAGCATTTT. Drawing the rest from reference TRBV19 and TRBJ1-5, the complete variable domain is DGGITQSPKYLFRKEGQNVTLSCEQNLNHDAMYWYRQDPGQGLRLIYYSQIVNDFQKGDIAEGYSVSREKKESFPLTVTSAQKNPTAFYLCASSSEGGQGESQPQHFGDGTRLSIL.

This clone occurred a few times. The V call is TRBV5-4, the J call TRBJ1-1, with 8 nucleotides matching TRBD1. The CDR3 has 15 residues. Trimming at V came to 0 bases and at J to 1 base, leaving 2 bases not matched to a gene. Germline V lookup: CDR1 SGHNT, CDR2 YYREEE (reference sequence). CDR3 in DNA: TGTGCCAGCAGCTTGGACCAGGGGGCGAACACTGAAGCTTTCTTT. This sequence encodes CASSLDQGANTEAFF.

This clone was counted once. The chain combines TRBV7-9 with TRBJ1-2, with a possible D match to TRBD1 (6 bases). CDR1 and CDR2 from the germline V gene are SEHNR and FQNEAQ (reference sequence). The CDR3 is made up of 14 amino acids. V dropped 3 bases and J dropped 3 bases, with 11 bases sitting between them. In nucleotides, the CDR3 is TGTGCCAGCAGCTTTACAGGGAAAGACTATGGCTACACCTTC. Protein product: CASSFTGKDYGYTF.

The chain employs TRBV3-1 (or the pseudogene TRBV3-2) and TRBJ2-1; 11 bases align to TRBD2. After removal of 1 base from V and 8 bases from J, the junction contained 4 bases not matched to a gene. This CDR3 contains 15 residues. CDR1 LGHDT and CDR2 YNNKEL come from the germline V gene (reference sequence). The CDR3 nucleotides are TGTGCCAGCAGCCAAGCGGTTAGCGGGGGGGATGAGCAGTTCTTC. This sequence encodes CASSQAVSGGDEQFF.

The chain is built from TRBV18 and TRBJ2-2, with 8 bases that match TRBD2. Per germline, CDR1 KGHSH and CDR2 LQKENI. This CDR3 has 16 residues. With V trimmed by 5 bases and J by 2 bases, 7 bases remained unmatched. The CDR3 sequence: CASSSSGGINTGELFF. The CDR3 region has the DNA TGTGCCAGCTCATCGTCGGGGGGGATAAACACCGGGGAGCTGTTTTTT. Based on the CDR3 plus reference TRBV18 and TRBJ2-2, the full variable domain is NAGVMQNPRHLVRRRGQEARLRCSPMKGHSHVYWYRQLPEEGLKFMVYLQKENIIDESGMPKERFSAEFPKEGPSILRIQQVVRGDSAAYFCASSSSGGINTGELFFGEGSRLTVL.

The CDR3 DNA reads as TGTGCCAGCAGCTTGGGTCCCCCTTACGAGCAGTACTTC. Amino acids: CASSLGPPYEQYF. V usage is TRBV5-6 and J usage is TRBJ2-7, with D uncertain. This CDR3 spans 13 amino acids. Trimming shortened V by 0 bases and J by 4 bases, and 8 bases separated the two germline ends. Looked up from germline, CDR1 is SGHDT and CDR2 is YYEEEE.